This T cell receptor (beta chain) stems from a study of cytomegalovirus exposure and HLA in healthy donors. Background on the study: Across a few hundred genotyped donors, about 81% landed in the Caucasian-associated ancestry cluster. Study-level points and caveats: For TCR beta chains, V- and J-gene trimming was later linked to a missense DCLRE1C variant. An analysis was carried out at a later point. It showed that HLA-associated TCR beta chains were more clonally expanded than equally common non-associated chains. On later analysis, the bulk of CMV-associated TCR beta chains appeared to be HLA-restricted.

From germline, CDR1 is ENHRY and CDR2 SYGVKD. The junction had 10 bases not matched to a gene; V was cut back by 3 bases and J by 5 bases. The CDR3 is made up of 16 amino acids. This clone appeared once. Its antigen is unknown. PCR involved 60 Vbeta and 13 Jbeta primers. The assay was immunoSEQ multiplex PCR, and TCRdb's table has in-frame clones only and misses some. The sample has some 140,000 clones, less than 85% seen once. This TCR derives from a woman aged 50 to 60 in good health and CMV-seropositive. This chain uses TRBV10-3 with TRBJ2-5, with 9 bases that match TRBD2. The material sequenced was PBMCs. The CDR3 nucleotides are TGTGCCATCAGTGAAAGGGCGGGGGGGCCTAGGGAGACCCAGTACTTC. This encodes CAISERAGGPRETQYF.